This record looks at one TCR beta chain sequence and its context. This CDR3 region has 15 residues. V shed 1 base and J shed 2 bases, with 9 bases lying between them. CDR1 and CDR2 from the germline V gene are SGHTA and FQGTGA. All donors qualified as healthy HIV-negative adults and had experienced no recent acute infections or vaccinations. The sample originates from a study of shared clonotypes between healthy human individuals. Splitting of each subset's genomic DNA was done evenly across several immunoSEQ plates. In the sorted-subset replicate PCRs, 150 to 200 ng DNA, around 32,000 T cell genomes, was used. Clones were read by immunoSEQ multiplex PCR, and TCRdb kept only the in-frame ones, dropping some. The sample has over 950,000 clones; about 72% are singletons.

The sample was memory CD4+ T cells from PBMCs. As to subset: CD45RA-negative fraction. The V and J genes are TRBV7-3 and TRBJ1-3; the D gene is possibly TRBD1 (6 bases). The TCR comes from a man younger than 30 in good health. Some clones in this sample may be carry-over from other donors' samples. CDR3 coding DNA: TGTGCCAGCAGCTTAAACTCAGGGGCTGGAAACACCATATATTTT. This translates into CASSLNSGAGNTIYF.